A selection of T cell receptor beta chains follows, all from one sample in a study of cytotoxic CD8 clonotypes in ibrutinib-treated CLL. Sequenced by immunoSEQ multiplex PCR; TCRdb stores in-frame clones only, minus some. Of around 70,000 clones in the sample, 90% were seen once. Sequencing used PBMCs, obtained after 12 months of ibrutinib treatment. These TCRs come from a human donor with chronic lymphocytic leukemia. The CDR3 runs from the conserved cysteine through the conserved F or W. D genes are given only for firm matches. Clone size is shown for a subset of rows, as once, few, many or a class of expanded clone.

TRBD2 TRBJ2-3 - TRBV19 TGTGCCAGTAGTATAGAGGGGATGGGACTAGGAGGCACAGATACGCAGTATTTT CASSIEGMGLGGTDTQYF
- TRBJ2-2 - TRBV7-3 TGTGCCAGCAGCTTAACAGGGCCCGGGGAGCTGTTTTTT CASSLTGPGELFF
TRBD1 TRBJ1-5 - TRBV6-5 TGTGCCAGCAGTTCCGGACAGGGGGCGTCCGGCCAGCCCCAGCATTTT CASSSGQGASGQPQHF
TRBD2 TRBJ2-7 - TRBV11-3 TGTGCCAGCAGCTTAGTTGGACTAGCGGGTTACGAGCAGTACTTC CASSLVGLAGYEQYF
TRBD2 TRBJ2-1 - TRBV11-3 TGTGCCAGCAGCTTTACGGGACTAGCGGGACCTCTGGATGAGCAGTTCTTC CASSFTGLAGPLDEQFF
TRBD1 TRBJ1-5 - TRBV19 TGTGCCAGTAGTATGACCGGGACAGGGGGCGACAATCAGCCCCAGCATTTT CASSMTGTGGDNQPQHF
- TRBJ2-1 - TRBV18 TGTGCCAGCTCACCGCCCGGGACCCACAATGAGCAGTTCTTC CASSPPGTHNEQFF
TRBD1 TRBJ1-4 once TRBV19 TGTGCCAGTAGGCCTCCGGGACAGGGGGGAGAAAAACTGTTTTTT CASRPPGQGGEKLFF
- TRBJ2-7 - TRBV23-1 TGCGCCGCACTCTACGAGCAGTACTTC CAALYEQYF
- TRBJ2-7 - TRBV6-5 TGTGCCAGCCTACGCAGAGAACACGCCTCCTACGAGCAGTACTTC CASLRREHASYEQYF
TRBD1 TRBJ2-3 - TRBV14 TGTGCCAGCAGCAAGGGGGCCCGAAATTTGGATACGCAGTATTTT CASSKGARNLDTQYF
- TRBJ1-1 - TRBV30 TGTGCCTGGAGTTGGAAGGGAGACACTGAAGCTTTCTTT CAWSWKGDTEAFF
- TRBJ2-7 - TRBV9 TGTGCCAGCAGCGATGGACTGGGAGCTTGGGACTACGAGCAGTACTTC CASSDGLGAWDYEQYF
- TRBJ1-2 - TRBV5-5 TGTGCCAGCAGCCTCGGGGCCTGGCAGGGCTATGGCTACACCTTC CASSLGAWQGYGYTF
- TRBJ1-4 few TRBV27 TGTGCCAGCAGTCCCCGGTATTTCCGCCGGGGAGCTAATGAAAAACTGTTTTTT CASSPRYFRRGANEKLFF
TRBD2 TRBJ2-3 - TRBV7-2 TGTGCCAGCAGCTGGGGGACTAGCGGGAGAGGGAGCACAGATACGCAGTATTTT CASSWGTSGRGSTDTQYF
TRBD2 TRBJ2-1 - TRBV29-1 TGCAGCGTTCCCCCCGGGACTAGAGATAGCGATGAGCAGTTCTTC CSVPPGTRDSDEQFF
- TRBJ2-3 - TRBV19 TGTGCCAGTAGTATAACTAGGGGGGATACGCAGTATTTT CASSITRGDTQYF
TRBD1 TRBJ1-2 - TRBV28 TGTGCCAGCAGTTTTGGGGGACAGAACTATGGCTACACCTTC CASSFGGQNYGYTF
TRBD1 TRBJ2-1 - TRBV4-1 TGCGCCAGCAGCCTGTGGGGACAGGGGAGCTACAATGAGCAGTTCTTC CASSLWGQGSYNEQFF
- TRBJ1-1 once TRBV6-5 TGTGCCACTTCTTTAGGAGGGAACTACATCCTTGAAGCTTTCTTT CATSLGGNYILEAFF
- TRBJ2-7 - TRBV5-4 TGTGCCAGCAGCTTGGGGAAAACGGGAGTGCAGTACTTC CASSLGKTGVQYF
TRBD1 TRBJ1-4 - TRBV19 TGTGCCAGTAGAAGGGACAGGAGTCTTGCAACTAATGAAAAACTGTTTTTT CASRRDRSLATNEKLFF
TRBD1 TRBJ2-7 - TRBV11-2 TGTGCCAGCAGCTTGGACAGGGGATTTGGCGAGCAGTACTTC CASSLDRGFGEQYF
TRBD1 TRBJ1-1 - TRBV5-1 TGCGCCAGCAGCGACCCGGGACAGGGGATAGTTTTCTTT CASSDPGQGIVFF
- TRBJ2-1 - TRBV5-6 TGTGCCAGCAACATATTCAACGGATACAATGAGCAGTTCTTC CASNIFNGYNEQFF
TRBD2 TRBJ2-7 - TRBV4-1 TGCGCCAGCAGCCAAGATCCCGGACTAGCGGTCTACGAGCAGTACTTC CASSQDPGLAVYEQYF
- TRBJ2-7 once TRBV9 TGTGCCAGCAGCCCATCGATCTACGAGCAGTACTTC CASSPSIYEQYF
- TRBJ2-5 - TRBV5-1 TGCGCCAGCAGCTTGTTACAAGAGACCCAGTACTTC CASSLLQETQYF
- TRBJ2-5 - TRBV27 TGTGCCAGCACATCATGGGGAAACCAAGAGACCCAGTACTTC CASTSWGNQETQYF
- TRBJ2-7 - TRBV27 TGTGCCAGCAGTTGGGACGAGATGGCCTACGAGCAGTACTTC CASSWDEMAYEQYF
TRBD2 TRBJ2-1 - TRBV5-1 TGCGCCAGCAGCTTGTGGGCGGGAGTCCGTAATGAGCAGTTCTTC CASSLWAGVRNEQFF
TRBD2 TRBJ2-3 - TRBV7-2 TGTGCCAGCAGCTTTTCGGGGGGGGATACGCAGTATTTT CASSFSGGDTQYF
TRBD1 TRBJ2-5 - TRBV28 TGTGCCAGCACCGTAACAGGGGTCGCGGAGACCCAGTACTTC CASTVTGVAETQYF
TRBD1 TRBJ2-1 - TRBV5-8 TGTGCCAGCAGCTTGGCGCGGACAGGGCTCAACAATGAGCAGTTCTTC CASSLARTGLNNEQFF
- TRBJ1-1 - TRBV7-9 TGTGCCAGCAGCTTAGAGGGCGGTGTTACTGAAGCTTTCTTT CASSLEGGVTEAFF
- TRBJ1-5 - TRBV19 TGTGCCAGTACCGGGAGTCTTAATCAGCCCCAGCATTTT CASTGSLNQPQHF
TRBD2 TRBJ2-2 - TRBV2 TGTGCCAGCAACAGCGGGGGAGGTCGGGGTACCGGGGAGCTGTTTTTT CASNSGGGRGTGELFF
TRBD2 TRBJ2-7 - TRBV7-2 TGTGCCAGCAGCTTAGGGACTAGCGGGAGGGGCCACGAGCAGTACTTC CASSLGTSGRGHEQYF
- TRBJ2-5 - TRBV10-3 TGTGCCACAACTCAAGGGGAGACCCAGTACTTC CATTQGETQYF
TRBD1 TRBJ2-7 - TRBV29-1 TGCAGCGGAGCCCGGGACAGGGGGCTTGTCGACGAGCAGTACTTC CSGARDRGLVDEQYF
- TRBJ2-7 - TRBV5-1 TGCGCCAGCAGCTTGGTTAGGGAAGGGGGATCCTACGAGCAGTACTTC CASSLVREGGSYEQYF
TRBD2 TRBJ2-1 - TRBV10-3 TGTGCCATCAGTATGACTAGCGGGATCTCCTACAATGAGCAGTTCTTC CAISMTSGISYNEQFF
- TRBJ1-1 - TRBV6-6 TGTGCCAGCAGTTATACGACAGGAAACACTGAAGCTTTCTTT CASSYTTGNTEAFF
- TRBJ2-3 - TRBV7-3 TGTGCCAGCAGCTCCGAGGGGACGGCTTTGGGAGATACGCAGTATTTT CASSSEGTALGDTQYF
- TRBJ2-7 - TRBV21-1 TGTGCCAGCAGCAAACAACTCGACAGCTGCTCCTACGAGCAGTACTTC CASSKQLDSCSYEQYF
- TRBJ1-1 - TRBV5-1 TGCGCCAGCAGCTTTGAGGGCTGGAACACTGAAGCTTTCTTT CASSFEGWNTEAFF
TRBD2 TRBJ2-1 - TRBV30 TGTGCCTGGAGTCCACCCTCGGGGGGGAGGGTCTACAATGAGCAGTTCTTC CAWSPPSGGRVYNEQFF
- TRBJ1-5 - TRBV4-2 TGTGCCAGCAGCCAAGCGGGAATCCGAGGCAATCAGCCCCAGCATTTT CASSQAGIRGNQPQHF
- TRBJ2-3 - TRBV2 TGTGCCAGCAGCGCCGGGACAGATACGCAGTATTTT CASSAGTDTQYF
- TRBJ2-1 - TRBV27 TGTGCCAGCAGCACGATCACAGATAATGAGCAGTTCTTC CASSTITDNEQFF
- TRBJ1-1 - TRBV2 TGTGCCAGCAGTACACAGGGTTGGAACACTGAAGCTTTCTTT CASSTQGWNTEAFF
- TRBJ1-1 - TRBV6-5 TGTGCCAGCAGTTATGCGCGTGGCACTGAAGCTTTCTTT CASSYARGTEAFF
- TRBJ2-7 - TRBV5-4 TGTGCCAGCAACTTAGGTGGGACCTACGAGCAGTACTTC CASNLGGTYEQYF
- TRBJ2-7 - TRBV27 TGTGCCAGCAGCTCCCCCGGCGACTCCTACGAGCAGTACTTC CASSSPGDSYEQYF
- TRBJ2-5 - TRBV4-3 TGCGCCAGCAGCCAGCAACCCGGGGACAAGGAGACCCAGTACTTC CASSQQPGDKETQYF
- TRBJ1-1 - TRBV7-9 TGTGCCAGCAGCTTAGGGGACGTTACGAACACTGAAGCTTTCTTT CASSLGDVTNTEAFF
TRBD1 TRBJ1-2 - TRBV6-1 TGTGCCAGCAGTGAGTGGGGGCAGGGGGCTAATGGCTACACCTTC CASSEWGQGANGYTF